This record concerns one T cell receptor (beta chain) sequence. In the authors' methods: Reference gene primer amplification yielded estimated nucleated cell counts. The protocol was immunoSEQ multiplex PCR, while the TCRdb copy is restricted to in-frame clones and leaves out a portion. V and J calls and clone size are as listed in that table; D and trimming were resolved from the DNA. Of 75,000 to 80,000 clones in the sample, more than 80% were seen once. V was cut by 3 bases and J by 4 bases, with 12 bases left in between. Germline-derived CDR1 and CDR2 are SQVTM and ANQGSEA. The CDR3 spans 13 residues. This sample was taken from a study of blood T cell repertoires in COVID-19. Study-level background: Both acute and convalescent COVID-19 samples were obtained from the United States, Italy and Spain. The cDNA or gDNA used as material had been derived from T cells, B-cell-depleted T cells, or PBMCs.

Sequenced input: peripheral blood. The rearrangement uses TRBV29-1 and TRBJ1-2; maybe TRBD1 (6 bases). The receptor comes from a woman aged 60-70 years with acute or convalescent COVID-19. Written as DNA, the CDR3 is TGCAGCGTTGACCCACAGGGAAGCTATGGCTACACCTTC. Amino acid sequence: CSVDPQGSYGYTF. Drawing the rest from reference TRBV29-1 and TRBJ1-2, the complete variable domain is SAVISQKPSRDICQRGTSLTIQCQVDSQVTMMFWYRQQPGQSLTLIATANQGSEATYESGFVIDKFPISRPNLTFSTLTVSNMSPEDSSIYLCSVDPQGSYGYTFGSGTRLTVV.